This T cell receptor beta chain was profiled in a study of blood T cell repertoires in COVID-19. V dropped 0 bases and J dropped 7 bases, with 20 bases sitting between them. The CDR3 runs to 16 residues. Germline V lookup: CDR1 SGDLS, CDR2 YYNGEE. Using immunoSEQ multiplex PCR, the repertoire was profiled, and TCRdb retains in-frame clones only, with some absent. Here the sample spans about 350,000 clones, approximately 84% being singletons. The TCR sequence derives from a woman aged 30 to 39 who had recovered from COVID-19. Specimen: PBMCs or T cells enriched from blood (not recorded which). The rearrangement links TRBV9 to TRBJ2-7; D gene ambiguous. CDR3 DNA: TGTGCCAGCAGCGTAGAACCTTTCATGAACCCTAAGGAGCAGTACTTC. This codes for CASSVEPFMNPKEQYF. The variable domain in full, with the rest retrieved from reference TRBV9 and TRBJ2-7, is DSGVTQTPKHLITATGQRVTLRCSPRSGDLSVYWYQQSLDQGLQFLIQYYNGEERAKGNILERFSAQQFPDLHSELNLSSLELGDSALYFCASSVEPFMNPKEQYFGPGTRLTVT.